The 17 T cell receptor beta chains given below trace back to one sample, sequenced in a study of cytotoxic CD8 clonotypes in ibrutinib-treated CLL. Some clones are missing from TCRdb's copy, which holds only in-frame ones; the method was immunoSEQ multiplex PCR. This table has over 7,000 clones, approximately 80% appearing once. Sample: PBMCs, taken before ibrutinib treatment. These receptors were obtained from a human donor with chronic lymphocytic leukemia.

This chain uses TRBV5-4 with TRBJ1-1, with D maybe TRBD1 (5 bases). With 0 bases removed from V and 1 base from J, the gap between germline ends came to 7 bases. The CDR3 length is 14 residues. Looked up from germline, CDR1 is SGHNT and CDR2 is YYREEE (reference sequence). The chain's CDR3 is CASSLARANTEAFF. The CDR3 bases are TGTGCCAGCAGCTTGGCCAGGGCGAACACTGAAGCTTTCTTT.

The sample holds a few counts of this clone. Mismatch with germline at one junction end may stem from a read error. This sequence joins TRBV4-1 and TRBJ1-4; D ambiguous. CDR3 size: 14 residues. CDR1 is MGHRA, CDR2 YSYEKL, per germline. The CDR3 reads CASNQVGFNEKLFF. CDR3 in DNA: TGCGCCAGCAACCAAGTAGGCTTCAATGAAAAACTGTTTTTT.

V usage is TRBV28 and J usage is TRBJ2-1, with D possibly TRBD2 on 6 matching bases. Per germline, CDR1 MDHEN and CDR2 SYDVKM. V lost 7 bases and J lost 8, with 18 bases in between. The CDR3 has 14 amino acids. CDR3 in DNA: TGTGCCAGCACCCTCTGGGGAGGATATGATGAGCAGTTCTTC. Its translation: CASTLWGGYDEQFF. The entire variable domain, with the rest obtained from reference TRBV28 and TRBJ2-1, is as follows: DVKVTQSSRYLVKRTGEKVFLECVQDMDHENMFWYRQDPGLGLRLIYFSYDVKMKEKGDIPEGYSVSREKKERFSLILESASTNQTSMYLCASTLWGGYDEQFFGPGTRLTVL.

The chain uses TRBV4-3 and TRBJ1-1; D is unresolved. Germline assignment: CDR1 LGHNA and CDR2 YSLEER. The CDR3 spans 16 residues. Trimming left V 0 bases short and J 3 bases short, with 14 bases between. CDR3 coding DNA: TGCGCCAGCAGCCAAGAAGCGGTATCCAGTCACACTGAAGCTTTCTTT. Translation: CASSQEAVSSHTEAFF.

This chain links TRBV10-3 with TRBJ2-1, with 9 positions matching TRBD1. The V and J ends lost 5 bases and 5 bases, in that order; junction bases with no gene match: 4. Germline CDR1 ENHRY, CDR2 SYGVKD. This CDR3 is 14 amino acids long. The CDR3 region is CAISRTGENNEQFF. In DNA form, the CDR3 reads TGTGCCATCAGTCGGACAGGGGAGAACAATGAGCAGTTCTTC.

The genes are TRBV6-6 and TRBJ2-1, with a weak D call TRBD1 (6 bases). The CDR3 loop spans 11 amino acids. CDR1 is MNHNY and CDR2 is SVGAGI in the germline V gene (reference sequence). V shed 5 bases and J shed 7 bases, with 6 bases lying between them. The CDR3 sequence: CASSDRNEQFF. The DNA for the CDR3 is TGTGCCAGCAGTGACAGGAATGAGCAGTTCTTC.

CDR3 protein: CASSRTGGTGNTIYF. The CDR3 DNA sequence: TGTGCCAGCAGCCGGACAGGGGGGACTGGAAACACCATATATTTT. The chain couples TRBV5-5 to TRBJ1-3; the match to TRBD1 covers 10 bases. From germline, CDR1 is SGHKS and CDR2 YYEKEE (reference sequence). The length of the CDR3 is 15 residues. V lost 4 bases and J lost 2; bases outside the gene matches: 3.

The V gene is TRBV29-1, the J gene TRBJ1-4; 8 nucleotides align to TRBD1. The CDR3 is made up of 13 amino acids. Losses at the gene ends were 5 bases for V and 7 bases for J; bases not matched to a gene: 6. Germline CDR1 reads SQVTM; CDR2 reads ANQGSEA. The CDR3: CSVQGARGEKLFF. Written as DNA, the CDR3 is TGCAGCGTTCAGGGGGCGCGGGGTGAAAAACTGTTTTTT.

This chain connects TRBV25-1 to TRBJ2-2; D possibly corresponds to TRBD1 (5 bases). The germline V and J ends were trimmed by 5 bases and 7 bases, with 17 bases remaining between them. This CDR3 spans 15 amino acids. Germline CDR1 reads MGHDK; CDR2 reads SYGVNS. Written as DNA, the CDR3 is TGTGCCAGCAGTTTAGACAGTCTCCCCAACGGGGAGCTGTTTTTT. Encoded protein: CASSLDSLPNGELFF.

The V and J genes are TRBV28 and TRBJ2-1, with D perhaps being TRBD1 or TRBD2 (5 bases each). Germline V CDR1 and CDR2: MDHEN, SYDVKM. The germline V and J ends were trimmed by 3 bases and 2 bases, with 8 bases remaining between them. The CDR3 is 14 residues long. CDR3 DNA: TGTGCCAGCAGTTTTAGGGACCCCTACAATGAGCAGTTCTTC. This translates into CASSFRDPYNEQFF. Looking up the rest from reference TRBV28 and TRBJ2-1 gives the full variable domain: DVKVTQSSRYLVKRTGEKVFLECVQDMDHENMFWYRQDPGLGLRLIYFSYDVKMKEKGDIPEGYSVSREKKERFSLILESASTNQTSMYLCASSFRDPYNEQFFGPGTRLTVL.

The count of this clone is one. Additional DNA sequences in this sample encode the identical CDR3. The chain recombines TRBV29-1 with TRBJ1-1, with 7 positions matching TRBD1. V shed 5 bases and J 4 bases; nucleotides not matched to a gene: 4. Germline CDR1 and CDR2: SQVTM and ANQGSEA. The CDR3 runs to 12 residues. CDR3 sequence (DNA): TGCAGCGTTAACAGGGGAGGCACTGAAGCTTTCTTT. Its protein is CSVNRGGTEAFF.

The chain employs TRBV28 and TRBJ2-1; D tentatively fits TRBD1 or TRBD2 (5 bases each). The length of the CDR3 is 15 residues. Germline CDR1 reads MDHEN; CDR2 reads SYDVKM. V was pared by 7 bases and J by 7 bases, with 20 bases between. CDR3 nucleotide sequence: TGTGCCAGCACCGGAGGTGGGGGATTACAGAATGAGCAGTTCTTC. Translation: CASTGGGGLQNEQFF.

The rearrangement joins TRBV2 to TRBJ2-7; D possibly corresponds to TRBD1 (7 bases). Trimming took 7 bases from V and 4 from J, leaving 17 bases between them. Germline V gene sequence: CDR1 SNHLY, CDR2 FYNNEI. This CDR3 region has 14 residues. CDR3 residues: CASKAGTESYEQYF. The CDR3 coding sequence is TGTGCCAGCAAGGCGGGGACAGAGTCGTACGAGCAGTACTTC.

This clone was observed a handful of times. J is TRBJ1-1 and V is TRBV29-1; 8 nucleotides align to TRBD1. V was pared by 5 bases and J by 6 bases, with 8 bases of the junction left unmatched. CDR3 length equals 13 residues. CDR1 and CDR2 (germline): SQVTM, ANQGSEA. The CDR3 loop reads CSVRTGGISEAFF. Here the CDR3 DNA reads TGCAGCGTTCGCACAGGGGGAATCTCTGAAGCTTTCTTT. Looking up the rest from reference TRBV29-1 and TRBJ1-1 gives the full variable domain: SAVISQKPSRDICQRGTSLTIQCQVDSQVTMMFWYRQQPGQSLTLIATANQGSEATYESGFVIDKFPISRPNLTFSTLTVSNMSPEDSSIYLCSVRTGGISEAFFGQGTRLTVV.

The rearrangement joins TRBV7-8 to TRBJ2-7; 9 nucleotides align to TRBD2. The germline gives CDR1 SGHVS, CDR2 FQNEAQ. The CDR3 extends over 18 amino acids. V lost 4 bases to trimming and J lost 4 bases; unmatched junction nucleotides: 17. CDR3 sequence reads: CASSSIASSGTSRYEQYF. DNA of the CDR3: TGTGCCAGCAGCTCAATAGCGTCTAGCGGGACCTCTCGGTACGAGCAGTACTTC.

V gene TRBV10-2 combines with J gene TRBJ1-2, with D hard to call. Germline V gene sequence: CDR1 WSHSY, CDR2 SAAADI. Trimming pared 3 bases from V and 0 bases from J, leaving 5 bases between. The CDR3 has 13 residues. The chain's CDR3 is CASSDGANYGYTF. The CDR3 nucleotides read TGCGCCAGCAGTGATGGGGCTAACTATGGCTACACCTTC.

The chain couples TRBV14 to TRBJ2-7, with D tentatively TRBD1 (6 bases). The germline V and J ends were trimmed by 0 bases and 3 bases, with 12 bases remaining between them. This CDR3 is 15 amino acids long. Germline-derived CDR1 and CDR2 are SGHDN and FVKESK. CDR3 in DNA: TGTGCCAGCAGCCAAGAGGGGGCACCTAACTACGAGCAGTACTTC. This codes for CASSQEGAPNYEQYF.